This T cell receptor beta chain stems from a study of OX40 agonist ivuxolimab in advanced cancers. As for the study more broadly: The costimulatory receptor OX40 (CD134) was targeted by ivuxolimab, a fully human IgG2 agonistic monoclonal antibody. Intravenous ivuxolimab was administered to patients every 2 weeks at six dose levels: 0.01, 0.1, 0.3, 1.5, 3 and 10 mg/kg. Of the roughly 51 patients in dose escalation, approximately 20 had hepatocellular carcinoma, roughly 15 had melanoma, 9 had renal cell carcinoma and 9 had head and neck cancer. The dose-escalation cohort was over 70% male with a mean age of around 64 years, ranging from roughly 23 to 90. Patients were allowed to have had prior anti-PD-1, anti-PD-L1 or anti-CTLA-4 therapy, and around two fifths of the dose-escalation patients had been treated with checkpoint inhibitors. Partial responses were achieved by three dose-escalation patients, of whom one had hepatocellular carcinoma and two had cutaneous melanoma. Peripheral TCRbeta sequencing was intended to test whether TCR sequence diversity was altered and clonal T-cell expansion was caused by ivuxolimab. The monotherapy dose-escalation portion (N of about 52 patients) of the phase I ivuxolimab trial is reported in the paper.

The trial excluded patients who had a history of autoimmune disease or who were on systemic immunosuppression. Peripheral blood for TCR sequencing was collected from all dose cohorts at baseline, on cycle 4 day 1, and on cycle 7 day 1. Samples came from an open-label, multicenter, first-in-human phase I dose-escalation trial of ivuxolimab. Adults with locally advanced or metastatic melanoma, renal cell, hepatocellular, or head and neck squamous cell carcinoma were enrolled in the trial. Before TCR sequencing, CD4+ T cells and CD8+ T cells were sorted from peripheral blood as separate populations. The paper as a whole reports these results and caveats: Low levels of normalized T-cell clonal expansion were also seen in some nonresponding patients. In partial responders in the 0.1-3.0 mg/kg groups, normalized peripheral clonal expansion was found to be among the lowest, especially among CD8+ T cells. At doses from 0.1 to 3.0 mg/kg, clonal expansion was seen in both CD4+ and CD8+ blood T cells between baseline and week 6. After ivuxolimab, more expanded clones were found on average in CD8+ T cells than in CD4+ T cells. Antigen specificity was not determined for the clonally expanded peripheral T cells.

From cysteine to phenylalanine, the CDR3 is 15 amino acids long. The CDR3 DNA has 45 bases and is translated from base 1. As encoded in the germline V gene (reference sequence), CDR1 is SGHKS while CDR2 is YYEKEE. Trimming at the junction amounts to 6 bases on V and 5 bases on J, and the germline ends lie 20 bases apart. Concerning this clone: Its target antigen remains unknown. The record has no base qualities; no much larger clone is one base away.

Genomic DNA was extracted from sorted cells for sequencing of the TCRbeta CDR3 region. TCRbeta CDR3 regions were sequenced using the immunoSEQ Assay. In TCRdb, the immuneACCESS table is reduced to in-frame sequences with V and J assigned. These tables do not hold every clone; where another copy was compared, an unresolved V gene accounts for under half, and the others remain unexplained. This sample comprises about 73,000 clones, over 75% of them detected only once. In total, the top ten clones hold 0.5% to 0.55% of the sample. The chain employs TRBV5-5 and TRBJ1-1; the D gene is perhaps TRBD1, from 6 matching bases. The source material was CD4+ or CD8+ T cells sorted from blood, sampled in a trial of the OX40 agonist ivuxolimab. This clonotype originated in an adult with an advanced solid tumor such as melanoma, head and neck, liver or kidney cancer. The CDR3 reads as follows: CASTQGQPLETEAFF. The nucleotides are TGTGCCAGCACCCAAGGACAGCCGCTAGAAACTGAAGCTTTCTTT. Joined to the reference TRBV5-5 and TRBJ1-1 proteins, this CDR3 gives the full variable domain: DAGVTQSPTHLIKTRGQQVTLRCSPISGHKSVSWYQQVLGQGPQFIFQYYEKEERGRGNFPDRFSARQFPNYSSELNVNALLLGDSALYLCASTQGQPLETEAFFGQGTRLTVV.